This record covers a single T cell receptor (beta chain). Per germline, CDR1 MNHEY and CDR2 SVGEGT. Trimming took 1 base from V and 4 from J, leaving 10 bases between them. The CDR3 sequence is 14 residues long. These data come from a study of blood T cell repertoires in COVID-19. Study-wide context: Acute and convalescent COVID-19 samples came from the United States, Italy and Spain.

In the original workflow: Amplification with reference gene primers provided the estimates of nucleated cell counts. The protocol was immunoSEQ multiplex PCR, while the TCRdb copy is restricted to in-frame clones and leaves out a portion. For V, J and clone size, that table is used; D and trimming come from the DNA. Among around 280,000 clones, about 88% were seen once, and the ten largest hold approximately 10%. A Seattle source enrolled patients during active infection and followed them longitudinally. Sequences were obtained from peripheral blood. The chain is built from TRBV6-2 or TRBV6-3 and TRBJ1-1, with D possibly being TRBD1 (5 bases). The receptor comes from a woman in her 30s with COVID-19, enrolled during active disease. Here the CDR3 reads CASSYWQGSTEAFF. CDR3 DNA: TGTGCCAGCAGTTACTGGCAGGGAAGCACTGAAGCTTTCTTT.